This T cell receptor (beta chain) was observed in a study of cytomegalovirus exposure and HLA in healthy donors. The study's findings and limits: CMV serostatus stood as the only immune exposure information on hand. An ancestry cluster, one associated with Asian ancestry, reportedly showed fewer N-insertions than the 666-donor mean in a later analysis. In an earlier analysis, in fewer than 700 donors, most V segments appeared productive either ~87% or ~30% of the time. The likely origin of a cluster of highly shared sequence variants was a sequencing artifact.

Researchers ran the PCR with 60 Vbeta and 13 Jbeta primers. TCRdb's table, derived via immunoSEQ multiplex PCR, lists solely in-frame clones and lacks some. This repertoire includes some 110,000 clones. Germline assignment: CDR1 SNHLY and CDR2 FYNNEI. V dropped 7 bases and J dropped 3; count of bases not matched to a gene: 10. The CDR3 is 16 amino acids. Comments on this clone: Its specificity is unknown.

Material: PBMCs. The chain employs TRBV2 and TRBJ1-1, with 11 positions matching TRBD1. The origin of this receptor is a man aged 40-49 years in good health and CMV-seropositive. The CDR3 DNA is TGTGCCAGCACTCGGGAGTGGGACAGGGGGGACACTGAAGCTTTCTTT. It codes for CASTREWDRGDTEAFF.